This entry concerns a single TCR beta chain. The antigen remains unidentified. This CDR3 contains 15 residues. V dropped 4 bases and J dropped 14; count of bases not matched to a gene: 14. Germline V gene lookup returns CDR1 SGHVS and CDR2 FQNEAQ. The primer mix had 60 Vbeta and 13 Jbeta primers. In the original analysis: Unique TCR beta chains totaled some 80 million in a later count, with roughly 11 million of them shared. The protocol was immunoSEQ multiplex PCR, while the TCRdb copy is restricted to in-frame clones and leaves out a portion. For V, J and clone size, that table is used; D and trimming come from the DNA. Among some 51,000 clones, more than 65% were seen once, and the ten largest hold approximately 35%. The sample comes from a study of cytomegalovirus exposure and HLA in healthy donors. General study findings and limits: Later on, a genetic analysis was performed. It linked a missense variant in DCLRE1C with V- and J-gene trimming of TCR beta.

The sample comprised PBMCs. This TCR derives from a man aged 35 to 55 in good health and CMV-seropositive. The V and J genes are TRBV7-8 and TRBJ1-6; TRBD1 aligns across 7 bases. The CDR3 DNA follows: TGTGCCAGCAGCTCCCTAGGGCGGACAGGTACCTCCCTCCACTTT. Amino acids: CASSSLGRTGTSLHF. Complete variable domain (other parts from reference TRBV7-8 and TRBJ1-6): GAGVSQSPRYKVAKRGQDVALRCDPISGHVSLFWYQQALGQGPEFLTYFQNEAQLDKSGLPSDRFFAERPEGSVSTLKIQRTQQEDSAVYLCASSSLGRTGTSLHFGNGTRLTVT.